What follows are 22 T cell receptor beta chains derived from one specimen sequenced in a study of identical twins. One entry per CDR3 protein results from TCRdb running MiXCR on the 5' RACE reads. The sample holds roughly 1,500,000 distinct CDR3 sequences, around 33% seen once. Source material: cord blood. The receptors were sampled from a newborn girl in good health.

CDR3 residues: CASSLVARSTDTQYF. The DNA of the CDR3 is TGTGCCAGCAGCTTGGTAGCTAGAAGCACAGATACGCAGTATTTT. The V gene is TRBV5-4, the J gene TRBJ2-3, with no clear D. Germline V gene sequence: CDR1 SGHNT, CDR2 YYREEE (reference sequence). CDR3 size: 15 residues. V gave up 0 bases and J gave up 0 bases, with 8 bases separating them.

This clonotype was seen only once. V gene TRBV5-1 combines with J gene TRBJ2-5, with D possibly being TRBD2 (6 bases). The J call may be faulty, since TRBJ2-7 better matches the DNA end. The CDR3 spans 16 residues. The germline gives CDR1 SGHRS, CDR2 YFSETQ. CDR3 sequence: CASSSNLEGRAYEQYF. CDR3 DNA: TGCGCCAGCAGCTCAAATCTGGAGGGACGCGCCTACGAGCAGTACTTC.

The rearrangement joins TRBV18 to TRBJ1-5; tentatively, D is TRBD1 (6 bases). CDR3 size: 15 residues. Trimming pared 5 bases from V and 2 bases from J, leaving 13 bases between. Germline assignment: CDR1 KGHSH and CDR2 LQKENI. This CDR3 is CASSAVGGRNQPQHF. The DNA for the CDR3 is TGTGCCAGCTCAGCAGTTGGGGGCCGCAATCAGCCCCAGCATTTT.

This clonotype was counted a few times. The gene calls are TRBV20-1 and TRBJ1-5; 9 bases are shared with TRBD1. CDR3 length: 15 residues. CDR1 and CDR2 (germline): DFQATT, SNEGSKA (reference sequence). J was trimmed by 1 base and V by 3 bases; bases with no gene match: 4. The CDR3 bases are TGCAGTGCTAGGACAGGGGGGATAAGCAATCAGCCCCAGCATTTT. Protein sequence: CSARTGGISNQPQHF.

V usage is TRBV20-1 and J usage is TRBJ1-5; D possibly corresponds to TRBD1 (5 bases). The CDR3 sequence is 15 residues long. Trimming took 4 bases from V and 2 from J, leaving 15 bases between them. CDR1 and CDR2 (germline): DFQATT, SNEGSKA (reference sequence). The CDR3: CSATQGSRGNQPQHF. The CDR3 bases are TGCAGTGCTACCCAGGGTTCGAGGGGCAATCAGCCCCAGCATTTT.

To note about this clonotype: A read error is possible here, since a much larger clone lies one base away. The CDR3: CASSHPSTGYGYTF. CDR3 bases: TGTGCCAGCAGTCACCCGTCGACAGGGTATGGCTACACCTTC. The chain links TRBV6-5 to TRBJ1-2; 7 bases fit TRBD1. V was pared by 5 bases and J by 5 bases, with 8 bases of the junction left unmatched. Per the germline V gene, CDR1 is MNHEY and CDR2 is SVGAGI. This CDR3 contains 14 residues.

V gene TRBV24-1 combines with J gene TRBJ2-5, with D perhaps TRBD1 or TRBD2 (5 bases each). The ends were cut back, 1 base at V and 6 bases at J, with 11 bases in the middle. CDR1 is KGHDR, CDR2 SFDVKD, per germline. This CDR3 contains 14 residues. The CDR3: CATSDFQGRKTQYF. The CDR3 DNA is TGTGCCACCAGTGATTTTCAGGGACGGAAGACCCAGTACTTC.

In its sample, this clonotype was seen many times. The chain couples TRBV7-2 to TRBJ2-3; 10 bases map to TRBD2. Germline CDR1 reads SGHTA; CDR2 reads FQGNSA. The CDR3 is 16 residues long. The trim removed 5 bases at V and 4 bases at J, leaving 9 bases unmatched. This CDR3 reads CASSQVGLAASDTQYF. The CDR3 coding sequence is TGTGCCAGCAGCCAAGTTGGACTAGCGGCCTCAGATACGCAGTATTTT.

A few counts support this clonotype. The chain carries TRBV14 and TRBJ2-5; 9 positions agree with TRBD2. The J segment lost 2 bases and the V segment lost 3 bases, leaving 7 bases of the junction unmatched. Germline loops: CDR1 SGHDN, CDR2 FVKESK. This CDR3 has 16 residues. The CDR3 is CASSHRAGGLQETQYF. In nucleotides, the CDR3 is TGTGCCAGCAGCCACCGGGCGGGAGGGCTACAAGAGACCCAGTACTTC.

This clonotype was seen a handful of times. CDR3 in DNA: TGTGCCAGCAGCCAAGAAGGGCTTTGGACTCCAAATGAGCAGTTCTTC. This translates into CASSQEGLWTPNEQFF. The chain uses TRBV14 and TRBJ2-1, with D possibly being TRBD2 (5 bases). Trimming left V 0 bases short and J 7 bases short, with 16 bases between. The CDR3 is made up of 16 amino acids. Germline CDR1 SGHDN, CDR2 FVKESK.

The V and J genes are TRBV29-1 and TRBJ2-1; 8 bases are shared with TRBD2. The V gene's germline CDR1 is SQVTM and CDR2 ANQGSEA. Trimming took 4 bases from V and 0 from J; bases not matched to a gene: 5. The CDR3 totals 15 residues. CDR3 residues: CSVGLLAASYNEQFF. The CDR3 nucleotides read TGCAGCGTTGGACTACTAGCGGCCTCCTACAATGAGCAGTTCTTC.

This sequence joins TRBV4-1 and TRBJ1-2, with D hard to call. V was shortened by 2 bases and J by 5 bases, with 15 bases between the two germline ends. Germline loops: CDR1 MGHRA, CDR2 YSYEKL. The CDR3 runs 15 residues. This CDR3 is CASSQSPDRIYGYTF. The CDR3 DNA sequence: TGCGCCAGCAGCCAATCGCCGGATAGAATATATGGCTACACCTTC.

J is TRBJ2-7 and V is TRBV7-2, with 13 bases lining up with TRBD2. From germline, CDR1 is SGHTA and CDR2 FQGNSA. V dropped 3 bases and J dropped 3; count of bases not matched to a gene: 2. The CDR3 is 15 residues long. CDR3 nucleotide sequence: TGTGCCAGCAGCTTGTGGACTAGCGGGGGCTACGAGCAGTACTTC. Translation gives CASSLWTSGGYEQYF.

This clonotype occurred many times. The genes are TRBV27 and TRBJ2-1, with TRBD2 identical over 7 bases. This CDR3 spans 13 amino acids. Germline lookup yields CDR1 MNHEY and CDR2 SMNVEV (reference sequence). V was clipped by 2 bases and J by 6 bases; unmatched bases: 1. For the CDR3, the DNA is TGTGCCAGCAGTTTAGCGGGAGCCAATGAGCAGTTCTTC. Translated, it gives CASSLAGANEQFF.

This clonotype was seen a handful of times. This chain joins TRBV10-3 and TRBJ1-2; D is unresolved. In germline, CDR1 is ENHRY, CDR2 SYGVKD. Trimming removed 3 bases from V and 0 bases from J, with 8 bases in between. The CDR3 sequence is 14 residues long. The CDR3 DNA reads TGTGCCATCAGTGATACGAGTCCTAACTATGGCTACACCTTC. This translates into CAISDTSPNYGYTF.

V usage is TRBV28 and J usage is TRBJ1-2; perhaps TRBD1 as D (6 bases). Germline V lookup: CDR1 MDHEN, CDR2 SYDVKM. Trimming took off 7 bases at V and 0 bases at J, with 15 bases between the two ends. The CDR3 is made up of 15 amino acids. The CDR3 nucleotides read TGTGCCAGCACCCTGGGACACCCTACTAACTATGGCTACACCTTC. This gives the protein CASTLGHPTNYGYTF.

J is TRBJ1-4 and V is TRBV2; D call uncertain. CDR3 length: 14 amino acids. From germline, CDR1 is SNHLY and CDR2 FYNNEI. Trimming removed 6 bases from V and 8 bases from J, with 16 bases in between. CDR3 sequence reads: CASRMATAAEKLFF. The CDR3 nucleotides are TGTGCCAGCAGAATGGCGACCGCCGCCGAAAAACTGTTTTTT.

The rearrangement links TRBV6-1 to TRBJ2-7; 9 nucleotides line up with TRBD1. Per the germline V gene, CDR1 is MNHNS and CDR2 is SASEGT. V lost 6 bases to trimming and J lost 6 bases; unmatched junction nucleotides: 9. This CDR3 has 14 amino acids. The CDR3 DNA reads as TGTGCCAGCAGACCCGGGACAGGGTATCGCGAGCAGTACTTC. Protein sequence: CASRPGTGYREQYF.

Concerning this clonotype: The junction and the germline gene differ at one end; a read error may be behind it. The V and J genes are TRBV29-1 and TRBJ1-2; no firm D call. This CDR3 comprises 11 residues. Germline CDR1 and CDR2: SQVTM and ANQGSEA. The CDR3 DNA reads TGCGGCGTTAACGGGAACTATGGCTACACCTTC. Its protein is CGVNGNYGYTF. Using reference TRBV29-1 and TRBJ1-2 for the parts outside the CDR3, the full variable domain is SAVISQKPSRDICQRGTSLTIQCQVDSQVTMMFWYRQQPGQSLTLIATANQGSEATYESGFVIDKFPISRPNLTFSTLTVSNMSPEDSSIYLCGVNGNYGYTFGSGTRLTVV.

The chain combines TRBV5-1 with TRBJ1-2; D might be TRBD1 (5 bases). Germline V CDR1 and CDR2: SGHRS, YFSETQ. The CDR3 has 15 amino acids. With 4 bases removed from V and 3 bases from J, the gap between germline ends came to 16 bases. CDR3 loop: CASSLEIDSYYGYTF. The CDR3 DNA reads TGCGCCAGCAGCCTTGAGATAGACAGTTACTATGGCTACACCTTC.

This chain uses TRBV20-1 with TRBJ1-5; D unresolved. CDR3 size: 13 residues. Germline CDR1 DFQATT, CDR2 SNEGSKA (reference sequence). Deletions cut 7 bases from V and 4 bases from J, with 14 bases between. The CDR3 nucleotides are TGCAGTGTAACAGTAGGAGGAAATCAGCCCCAGCATTTT. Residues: CSVTVGGNQPQHF.

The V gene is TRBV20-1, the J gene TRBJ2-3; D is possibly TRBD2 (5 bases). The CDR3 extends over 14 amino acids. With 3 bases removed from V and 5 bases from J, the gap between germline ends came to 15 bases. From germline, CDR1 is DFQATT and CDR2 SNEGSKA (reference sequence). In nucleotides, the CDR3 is TGCAGTGCTAGCTCTGTAGTCCGGGGAGATACGCAGTATTTT. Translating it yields CSASSVVRGDTQYF.